The 21 T cell receptor beta chains below come from one sample, sequenced in a study of control samples from healthy donors and cancer patients. Assay used: immunoSEQ multiplex PCR; TCRdb lists only in-frame clones, some missing. This table holds about 79,000 clones, over 85% found once. The specimen was PBMCs. Source of these receptors: a woman aged 40 to 49 with lung cancer.

The V gene is TRBV7-9, the J gene TRBJ1-2; TRBD1 matches at 8 bases. Per germline, CDR1 SEHNR and CDR2 FQNEAQ (reference sequence). After removal of 3 bases from V and 8 bases from J, the junction contained 11 bases not matched to a gene. CDR3 length equals 15 residues. CDR3: CASSFGQGLTMGYTF. The CDR3 region has the DNA TGTGCCAGCAGCTTTGGACAGGGATTAACTATGGGCTACACCTTC.

CDR3 coding DNA: TGCGCCAGCAGCTCGAGGGATAAAACTAATGAAAAACTGTTTTTT. This translates into CASSSRDKTNEKLFF. The genes are TRBV5-1 and TRBJ1-4; unclear D gene. This CDR3 contains 15 residues. V was clipped by 3 bases and J by 1 base, with 10 bases between them. Germline values: CDR1 SGHRS, CDR2 YFSETQ.

This chain links TRBV29-1 with TRBJ2-7; TRBD2 aligns across 7 bases. The V gene's germline CDR1 is SQVTM and CDR2 ANQGSEA. V dropped 4 bases and J dropped 5; count of bases not matched to a gene: 2. This CDR3 spans 11 amino acids. CDR3 coding DNA: TGCAGCGTTGCGGGGGGTCACGAGCAGTACTTC. Translated, it gives CSVAGGHEQYF.

The chain couples TRBV15 to TRBJ1-1; D possibly corresponds to TRBD1 (6 bases). V was clipped by 0 bases and J by 13 bases, with 12 bases between them. From germline, CDR1 is LNHNV and CDR2 YYDKDF (reference sequence). The CDR3 runs to 12 residues. The CDR3 protein is CATSRDVQDSFF. The CDR3 region has the DNA TGTGCCACCAGCAGAGATGTTCAGGACAGTTTCTTT.

The V call is TRBV6-5, the J call TRBJ1-2; TRBD1 is a possible D gene (5 bases). Germline CDR1 is MNHEY and CDR2 is SVGAGI. The V gene lost 6 bases and the J gene lost 8 bases, with 10 bases spanning the gap. The length of the CDR3 is 11 residues. The CDR3 DNA is TGTGCCAGCAGGAGGGGTGGGGGCTACACCTTC. Translated: CASRRGGGYTF.

The rearrangement links TRBV4-1 to TRBJ2-1; 14 nucleotides align to TRBD2. CDR3 length: 19 amino acids. Unmatched junction bases numbered 12, after V lost 0 bases and J lost 8 bases. Germline V gene sequence: CDR1 MGHRA, CDR2 YSYEKL. CDR3 nucleotides: TGCGCCAGCAGCCAAGATCCCCGACTAGCGGGGGGGCACATATATGAGCAGTTCTTC. As protein: CASSQDPRLAGGHIYEQFF.

This clone was seen once. The chain uses TRBV30 and TRBJ2-2, with D uncertain. CDR1 is GTSNPN, CDR2 SVGIG, per germline (reference sequence). This CDR3 comprises 13 residues. V was clipped by 1 base and J by 0 bases, with 3 bases between them. The CDR3 DNA reads TGTGCCTGGAGTGCTTCGAACACCGGGGAGCTGTTTTTT. Amino acids: CAWSASNTGELFF.

This chain uses TRBV5-1 with TRBJ2-5; tentatively, D is TRBD2 (5 bases). The CDR3 covers 15 residues. Germline lookup yields CDR1 SGHRS and CDR2 YFSETQ. Trimming pared 3 bases from V and 2 bases from J, leaving 14 bases between. CDR3 nucleotides: TGCGCCAGCAGCTGGTACGGGGATCAACAAGAGACCCAGTACTTC. Protein: CASSWYGDQQETQYF.

The V gene is TRBV19, the J gene TRBJ1-2; the D gene is possibly TRBD1 (5 bases). This CDR3 region has 12 residues. V lost 7 bases, J lost 9 bases, and 15 bases lay in between. Looked up from germline, CDR1 is LNHDA and CDR2 is SQIVND (reference sequence). The DNA for the CDR3 is TGTGCCAGTATCCAGGGCGGTTCGAGCTACACCTTC. This encodes CASIQGGSSYTF.

The chain uses TRBV4-1 and TRBJ2-2; D is uncertain. CDR1 is MGHRA, CDR2 YSYEKL, per germline. CDR3 length equals 17 residues. V was clipped by 1 base and J by 0 bases, with 12 bases between them. The CDR3 spells CASSQGLLLANTGELFF. The CDR3 DNA follows: TGCGCCAGCAGCCAAGGACTTCTGCTCGCGAACACCGGGGAGCTGTTTTTT.

The chain joins TRBV6-6 to TRBJ1-5; TRBD1 might be the D (5 bases). CDR3 size: 16 residues. Looked up from germline, CDR1 is MNHNY and CDR2 is SVGAGI (reference sequence). V lost 4 bases and J 2 bases, leaving 15 bases between the germline ends. CDR3 sequence reads: CASSWDLSRGNQPQHF. CDR3 coding DNA: TGTGCCAGCAGTTGGGACTTAAGCCGGGGCAATCAGCCCCAGCATTTT.

The chain is built from TRBV7-2 and TRBJ2-3; unclear D gene. CDR1 is SGHTA and CDR2 is FQGNSA in the germline V gene. V was clipped by 1 base and J by 1 base, with 3 bases between them. The CDR3 is made up of 13 amino acids. Here the CDR3 reads CASSLDGTDTQYF. The DNA for the CDR3 is TGTGCCAGCAGCTTAGACGGCACAGATACGCAGTATTTT.

The rearrangement uses TRBV18 and TRBJ2-3, with 7 bases fitting TRBD1. The V segment lost 4 bases and the J segment 0 bases; nucleotides outside the gene matches: 7. The CDR3 loop spans 16 amino acids. CDR1 KGHSH and CDR2 LQKENI come from the germline V gene. The CDR3 region is CASSLGTAASTDTQYF. DNA of the CDR3: TGTGCCAGCTCACTAGGGACAGCTGCTAGCACAGATACGCAGTATTTT.

This chain uses TRBV30 with TRBJ1-4; tentative D call: TRBD1 (5 bases). V was trimmed by 4 bases and J by 4 bases, leaving 13 bases between them. The germline CDR1 and CDR2 sequences are GTSNPN and SVGIG (reference sequence). This CDR3 region has 14 residues. The DNA for the CDR3 is TGTGCCTGGACTATGGGGCAGTTTAATGAAAAACTGTTTTTT. The encoded protein is CAWTMGQFNEKLFF.

The chain uses TRBV7-8 and TRBJ1-1; the D is unclear. Looked up from germline, CDR1 is SGHVS and CDR2 is FQNEAQ. There are 13 residues in the CDR3. V was trimmed by 6 bases and J by 3 bases, leaving 11 bases between them. The CDR3 DNA sequence: TGTGCCAGCAGTTCGGAGGTGGACACTGAAGCTTTCTTT. Protein product: CASSSEVDTEAFF.

The gene calls are TRBV28 and TRBJ2-7; the match to TRBD1 covers 7 bases. In germline, CDR1 is MDHEN, CDR2 SYDVKM. V shed 5 bases, J shed 3 bases, and the junction held 7 bases outside the gene matches. The CDR3 has 14 residues. As DNA, the CDR3 is TGTGCCAGCAGTAAGACGGGACAGCTCTACGAGCAGTACTTC. It specifies CASSKTGQLYEQYF. The entire variable domain, with the rest obtained from reference TRBV28 and TRBJ2-7, is as follows: DVKVTQSSRYLVKRTGEKVFLECVQDMDHENMFWYRQDPGLGLRLIYFSYDVKMKEKGDIPEGYSVSREKKERFSLILESASTNQTSMYLCASSKTGQLYEQYFGPGTRLTVT.

The chain is built from TRBV28 and TRBJ1-2, with a weak D call TRBD1 (6 bases). CDR3 size: 14 residues. V lost 8 bases and J lost 1, with 14 bases in between. Germline lookup yields CDR1 MDHEN and CDR2 SYDVKM. CDR3: CASSSGALNYGYTF. The CDR3 DNA is TGTGCCAGCTCCTCGGGGGCCCTTAACTATGGCTACACCTTC.

This rearrangement joins TRBV5-6 to TRBJ2-1; possible D gene TRBD1, 6 bases. The CDR3 length is 14 residues. Deletions cut 4 bases from V and 9 bases from J, with 17 bases between. Germline loops: CDR1 SGHDT, CDR2 YYEEEE. CDR3 sequence reads: CASSMFTGSGEQFF. The CDR3 coding sequence is TGTGCCAGCAGCATGTTCACAGGGTCGGGTGAGCAGTTCTTC.

The rearrangement links TRBV12-3 or TRBV12-4 to TRBJ1-2; maybe TRBD1 (6 bases). V gave up 6 bases and J gave up 7 bases, with 15 bases separating them. The CDR3 sequence is 13 residues long. The CDR3 DNA is TGTGCCAGCAGCCCGGGGGCTTTAGCTGGCTACACCTTC. It codes for CASSPGALAGYTF.

J is TRBJ1-6 and V is TRBV28, with D possibly TRBD1 on 5 matching bases. V was clipped by 9 bases and J by 7 bases, with 16 bases between them. The CDR3 consists of 14 residues. The germline CDR1 and CDR2 sequences are MDHEN and SYDVKM. CDR3 in amino acids: CASDRGGPNSPLHF. In nucleotides, the CDR3 is TGTGCCAGTGACCGGGGGGGACCAAATTCACCCCTCCACTTT.

The V call is TRBV5-6, the J call TRBJ1-1; the match to TRBD1 covers 9 bases. Germline CDR1 is SGHDT and CDR2 is YYEEEE. The CDR3 is 14 amino acids. Trimming took 6 bases from V and 3 from J; bases not matched to a gene: 6. In DNA form, the CDR3 reads TGTGCCAGCAAACAGGGGGCCCGGGACACTGAAGCTTTCTTT. Its translation: CASKQGARDTEAFF.